The clone carrying this T cell receptor beta chain was seen repeatedly, ten times or more. Arm-PCR with iRepertoire HTBI primers amplified the CDR3 regions for these TCR beta libraries. TCRdb reprocessed the multiplex PCR reads via MiXCR and lists one record per CDR3 protein. The data show roughly 500,000 distinct CDR3 sequences, roughly 14% seen once. The data belong to a study of regulatory T cells in long-lasting Graves disease. For the study at large: Graves' patients (newly diagnosed) had been on antithyroid drugs under 3 months.

Noted time point: newly diagnosed GD, antithyroid drugs for less than 3 months. RNA from PBMCs was the source of the TCR library. V was pared by 3 bases and J by 2 bases, with 21 bases between. The CDR3 is 17 residues long. Germline CDR1 reads DFQATT; CDR2 reads SNEGSKA (reference sequence). This sample was shared with a second study, whose subject was T cells in Graves' hyperthyroidism and ophthalmopathy.

The starting material was peripheral blood mononuclear cells (PBMCs), obtained at new diagnosis, from a patient treated with antithyroid drugs. The chain uses TRBV20-1 and TRBJ2-3; D is ambiguous. This clonotype originated in a man aged 25 to 40 with Graves disease. This CDR3 reads CSASGILVASSTDTQYF. In nucleotides, the CDR3 is TGCAGTGCTAGTGGGATTTTAGTGGCCTCGTCCACAGATACGCAGTATTTT.